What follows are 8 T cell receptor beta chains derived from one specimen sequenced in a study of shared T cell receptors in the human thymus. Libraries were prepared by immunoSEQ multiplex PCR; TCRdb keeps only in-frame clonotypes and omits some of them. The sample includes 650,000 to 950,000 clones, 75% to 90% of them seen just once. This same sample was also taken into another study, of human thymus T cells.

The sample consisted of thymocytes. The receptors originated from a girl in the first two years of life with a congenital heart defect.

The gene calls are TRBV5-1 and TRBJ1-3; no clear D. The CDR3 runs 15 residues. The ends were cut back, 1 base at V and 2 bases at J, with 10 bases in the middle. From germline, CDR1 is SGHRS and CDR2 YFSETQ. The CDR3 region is CASSLNGRPGNTIYF. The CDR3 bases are TGCGCCAGCAGCTTGAACGGCAGGCCTGGAAACACCATATATTTT. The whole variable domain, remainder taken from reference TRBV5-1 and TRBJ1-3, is KAGVTQTPRYLIKTRGQQVTLSCSPISGHRSVSWYQQTPGQGLQFLFEYFSETQRNKGNFPGRFSGRQFSNSRSEMNVSTLELGDSALYLCASSLNGRPGNTIYFGEGSWLTVV.

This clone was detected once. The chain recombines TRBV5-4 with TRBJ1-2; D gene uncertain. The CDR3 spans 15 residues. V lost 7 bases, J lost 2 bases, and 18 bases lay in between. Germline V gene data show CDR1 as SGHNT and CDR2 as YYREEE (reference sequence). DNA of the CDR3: TGTGCCAGCCGTCTTTCTTCCGGGAAGAACTATGGCTACACCTTC. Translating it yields CASRLSSGKNYGYTF. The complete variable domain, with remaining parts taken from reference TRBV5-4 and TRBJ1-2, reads ETGVTQSPTHLIKTRGQQVTLRCSSQSGHNTVSWYQQALGQGPQFIFQYYREEENGRGNFPPRFSGLQFPNYSSELNVNALELDDSALYLCASRLSSGKNYGYTFGSGTRLTVV.

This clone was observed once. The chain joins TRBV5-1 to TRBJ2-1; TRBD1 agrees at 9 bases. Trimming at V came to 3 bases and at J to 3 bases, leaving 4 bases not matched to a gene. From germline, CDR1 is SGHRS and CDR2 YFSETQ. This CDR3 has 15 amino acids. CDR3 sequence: CASSSGQGHYNEQFF. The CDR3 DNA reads TGCGCCAGCAGCTCCGGACAGGGGCACTACAATGAGCAGTTCTTC.

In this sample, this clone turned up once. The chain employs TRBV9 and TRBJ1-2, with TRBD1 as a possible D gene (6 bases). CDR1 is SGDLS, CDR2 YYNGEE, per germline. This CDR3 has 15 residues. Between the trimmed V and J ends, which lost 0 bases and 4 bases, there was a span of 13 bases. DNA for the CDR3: TGTGCCAGCAGCGTAGGTCAAGGGGGTGGCTATGGCTACACCTTC. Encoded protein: CASSVGQGGGYGYTF.

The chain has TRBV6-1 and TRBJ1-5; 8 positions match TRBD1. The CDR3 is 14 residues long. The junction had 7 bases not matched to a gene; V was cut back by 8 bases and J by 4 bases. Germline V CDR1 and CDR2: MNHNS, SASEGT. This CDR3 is CASLTGDENQPQHF. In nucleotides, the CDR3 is TGTGCCAGCTTGACAGGGGATGAAAATCAGCCCCAGCATTTT.

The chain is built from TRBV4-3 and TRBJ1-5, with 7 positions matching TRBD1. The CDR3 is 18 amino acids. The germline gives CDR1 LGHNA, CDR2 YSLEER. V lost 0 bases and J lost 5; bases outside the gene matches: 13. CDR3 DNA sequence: TGCGCCAGCAGCCAAGATCTTAGTAGGACAGGTGAAGATCAGCCCCAGCATTTT. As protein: CASSQDLSRTGEDQPQHF.

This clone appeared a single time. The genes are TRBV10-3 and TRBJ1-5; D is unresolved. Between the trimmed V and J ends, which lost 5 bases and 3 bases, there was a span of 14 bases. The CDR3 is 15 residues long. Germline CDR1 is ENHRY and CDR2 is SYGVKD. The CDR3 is CAISPKPSHNQPQHF. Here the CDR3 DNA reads TGTGCCATCAGTCCCAAGCCGTCCCACAATCAGCCCCAGCATTTT.

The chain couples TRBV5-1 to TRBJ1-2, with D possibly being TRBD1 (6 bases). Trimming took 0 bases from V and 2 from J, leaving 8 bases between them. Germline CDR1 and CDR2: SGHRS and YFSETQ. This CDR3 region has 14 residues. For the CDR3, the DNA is TGCGCCAGCAGCTTGGGGACAGTCAACTATGGCTACACCTTC. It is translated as CASSLGTVNYGYTF.